These 20 T cell receptor beta chains came from one sample sequenced in a study of T cell repertoires in cytomegalovirus infection. One entry per CDR3 protein results from TCRdb running MiXCR on the reads. The data hold about 530,000 distinct CDR3 sequences, with about a quarter observed a single time. Sequenced material: PBMCs. These TCRs come from a human donor in good health (CMV status not recorded). Some clones in this sample may be carry-over from other donors' samples.

This clonotype was recorded many times. The rearrangement links TRBV7-2 to TRBJ2-7, with a possible D match to TRBD2 (5 bases). V gave up 1 base and J gave up 5 bases, with 12 bases separating them. This CDR3 is built from 14 residues. CDR1 is SGHTA and CDR2 is FQGNSA in the germline V gene. The CDR3 coding sequence is TGTGCCAGCAGCTTAGGTGGGAGTAGCAACGAGCAGTACTTC. Amino acid sequence: CASSLGGSSNEQYF.

The chain combines TRBV27 with TRBJ2-3; the D gene is possibly TRBD2 (5 bases). Germline assignment: CDR1 MNHEY and CDR2 SMNVEV (reference sequence). Trimming took off 5 bases at V and 9 bases at J, with 21 bases between the two ends. The CDR3 consists of 15 residues. CDR3 nucleotide sequence: TGTGCCAGCAGTAAGCAGGCGGGCGGGCTTGTAACGCAGTATTTT. Amino acids: CASSKQAGGLVTQYF.

Comments on this clonotype: The CDR3 carries no conserved terminal phenylalanine or tryptophan, so it likely arises from a read error. The V and J genes are TRBV7-2 and TRBJ2-2; D uncertain. The V end lost 1 base, the J end lost 4 bases, and 10 bases lay between the germline ends. Germline V gene lookup returns CDR1 SGHTA and CDR2 FQGNSA. The CDR3 extends over 15 amino acids. The CDR3, as DNA: TGTGCCAGCAGCTTAGGGCGGTGGGTCACCGGGGAGCTGTTTTGT. Translating it yields CASSLGRWVTGELFC.

The rearrangement links TRBV7-8 to TRBJ1-3, with D uncertain. The CDR3 covers 15 residues. Trimming cost V 2 bases and J 0 bases, with 8 bases left between them. Germline V gene sequence: CDR1 SGHVS, CDR2 FQNEAQ. CDR3 sequence: CASSLWSSSGNTIYF. The DNA for the CDR3 is TGTGCCAGCAGCTTATGGAGCTCCTCTGGAAACACCATATATTTT.

In this sample, this clonotype turned up a few times. The chain is built from TRBV12-3 or TRBV12-4 and TRBJ1-1, with 8 bases that match TRBD1. After removal of 6 bases from V and 4 bases from J, the junction contained 10 bases not matched to a gene. The CDR3 is made up of 15 amino acids. Written as DNA, the CDR3 is TGTGCCAGCAGGCTCCGACAGGGGTTGGCCACTGAAGCTTTCTTT. Its protein is CASRLRQGLATEAFF.

This chain links TRBV5-1 with TRBJ2-3; perhaps TRBD1 as D (6 bases). This CDR3 region has 14 residues. V gave up 4 bases and J gave up 4 bases, with 13 bases separating them. Germline V lookup: CDR1 SGHRS, CDR2 YFSETQ. The CDR3, as DNA: TGCGCCAGCAGCCAAGCTACAGGGCCAGATACGCAGTATTTT. It is translated as CASSQATGPDTQYF.

V and J are TRBV30 and TRBJ1-6, with 7 bases that match TRBD1. Per the germline V gene, CDR1 is GTSNPN and CDR2 is SVGIG (reference sequence). V shed 0 bases, J shed 10 bases, and the junction held 12 bases outside the gene matches. The CDR3 extends over 16 amino acids. CDR3 in amino acids: CAWSVNAGQLVSPLHF. In nucleotides, the CDR3 is TGTGCCTGGAGTGTAAACGCGGGACAGCTTGTATCACCCCTCCACTTT.

This clonotype was detected many times. The gene calls are TRBV7-9 and TRBJ2-2; D uncertain. The CDR3 extends over 16 amino acids. Trimming stripped 5 bases from V and 4 bases from J, with 17 bases between. Germline-derived CDR1 and CDR2 are SEHNR and FQNEAQ (reference sequence). For the CDR3, the DNA is TGTGCCAGCAGCCCCCCCGACGGTATGGGCACCGGGGAGCTGTTTTTT. It is translated as CASSPPDGMGTGELFF.

This clonotype was seen only a few times. This rearrangement joins TRBV15 to TRBJ2-7, with 14 bases that match TRBD2. The germline CDR1 and CDR2 sequences are LNHNV and YYDKDF (reference sequence). V lost 1 base to trimming and J lost 6 bases; unmatched junction nucleotides: 2. The length of the CDR3 is 15 residues. CDR3 in amino acids: CATSRGTSGRSEQYF. The CDR3 DNA is TGTGCCACCAGCAGAGGGACTAGCGGGAGGTCCGAGCAGTACTTC.

A few counts support this clonotype. The gene calls are TRBV20-1 and TRBJ2-3; tentative D call: TRBD2 (6 bases). The CDR3 runs 13 residues. V dropped 3 bases and J dropped 1 base, with 8 bases sitting between them. The germline V gene has CDR1 DFQATT and CDR2 SNEGSKA (reference sequence). The CDR3 loop is CSASWRGTDTQYF. CDR3 sequence (DNA): TGCAGTGCTAGTTGGAGGGGCACAGATACGCAGTATTTT.

The chain is built from TRBV5-1 and TRBJ1-4; D ambiguous. This CDR3 contains 15 residues. The V gene's germline CDR1 is SGHRS and CDR2 YFSETQ. V lost 0 bases to trimming and J lost 0 bases, with 6 bases between them. The DNA of the CDR3 is TGCGCCAGCAGCTTGGAGGGCACAACTAATGAAAAACTGTTTTTT. This codes for CASSLEGTTNEKLFF.

The V gene is TRBV12-5, the J gene TRBJ2-5; no clear D gene. V was cut by 4 bases and J by 0 bases, with 9 bases left in between. The CDR3 runs 14 residues. From germline, CDR1 is LGHNT and CDR2 FRNRAP. The CDR3, as DNA: TGTGCTAGTGGTTCCAACAAGTACCAAGAGACCCAGTACTTC. It translates to CASGSNKYQETQYF. Full variable domain (rest looked up from reference TRBV12-5 and TRBJ2-5): DARVTQTPRHKVTEMGQEVTMRCQPILGHNTVFWYRQTMMQGLELLAYFRNRAPLDDSGMPKDRFSAEMPDATLATLKIQPSEPRDSAVYFCASGSNKYQETQYFGPGTRLLVL.

This sequence joins TRBV27 and TRBJ2-2; 8 nucleotides line up with TRBD1. Germline V gives CDR1 MNHEY, CDR2 SMNVEV (reference sequence). Unmatched junction bases numbered 4, after V lost 3 bases and J lost 7 bases. The CDR3 has 14 amino acids. As DNA, the CDR3 is TGTGCCAGCAGTTTGTTACAGGGGGACGGGGAGCTGTTTTTT. Translation gives CASSLLQGDGELFF.

In regard to this clonotype: A much more abundant neighbour one base away suggests this may be a read error. This chain connects TRBV7-2 to TRBJ1-6; D is ambiguous. Germline V gives CDR1 SGHTA, CDR2 FQGNSA. The CDR3 has 15 amino acids. The CDR3 spells CASSRYAAYNSPLLF. The CDR3 nucleotides read TGTGCCAGCAGCCGCTATGCTGCCTATAATTCACCCCTCCTCTTT.

CDR3 sequence: CASSPQDLTDTEAFF. The CDR3 DNA follows: TGTGCCAGCTCACCACAGGACCTAACGGACACTGAAGCTTTCTTT. The V call is TRBV18, the J call TRBJ1-1, with unresolved D. CDR1 and CDR2 (germline): KGHSH, LQKENI. Trimming removed 1 base at V and 3 bases at J, with 12 bases between. CDR3 length: 15 amino acids.

The chain uses TRBV10-3 and TRBJ2-1; possible D gene TRBD1, 5 bases. The CDR3 is 14 residues long. Germline V gene data show CDR1 as ENHRY and CDR2 as SYGVKD. V was trimmed by 0 bases and J by 5 bases, leaving 8 bases between them. The CDR3 region has the DNA TGTGCCATCAGTGAGTCGACAGCTAACAATGAGCAGTTCTTC. Its translation: CAISESTANNEQFF.

In this sample, this clonotype turned up a few times. The rearrangement joins TRBV18 to TRBJ1-4; D not resolved. The V end was cut by 6 bases, the J end by 3 bases, with 11 bases between. Germline CDR1 reads KGHSH; CDR2 reads LQKENI. The CDR3 is 14 amino acids. CDR3 residues: CASSPGTANEKLFF. For the CDR3, the DNA is TGTGCCAGCTCTCCGGGAACGGCTAATGAAAAACTGTTTTTT. Based on the CDR3 plus reference TRBV18 and TRBJ1-4, the full variable domain is NAGVMQNPRHLVRRRGQEARLRCSPMKGHSHVYWYRQLPEEGLKFMVYLQKENIIDESGMPKERFSAEFPKEGPSILRIQQVVRGDSAAYFCASSPGTANEKLFFGSGTQLSVL.

The chain has TRBV7-2 and TRBJ2-2; no definite D call. CDR1 is SGHTA and CDR2 is FQGNSA in the germline V gene. The CDR3 has 13 residues. V dropped 5 bases and J dropped 8 bases, with 12 bases sitting between them. In DNA, the CDR3 is TGTGCCAGCAGCCCTACTTATACTGGGGAGCTGTTTTTT. This encodes CASSPTYTGELFF.

The sample holds a few counts of this clonotype. The chain joins TRBV6-2 or TRBV6-3 to TRBJ2-1, with TRBD1 matching 7 bases. V lost 3 bases and J lost 13; bases outside the gene matches: 12. CDR1 MNHEY and CDR2 SVGEGT come from the germline V gene. The CDR3 extends over 14 amino acids. As DNA, the CDR3 is TGTGCCAGCAGTTATCCGGAGACCCGACAGGGACAGTTCTTC. Protein sequence: CASSYPETRQGQFF.

A few counts support this clonotype. J is TRBJ2-7 and V is TRBV10-2; the match to TRBD2 covers 10 bases. V shed 2 bases and J 7 bases; nucleotides not matched to a gene: 8. Germline V gene sequence: CDR1 WSHSY, CDR2 SAAADI. This CDR3 contains 15 residues. The CDR3 is CASSEASGGFGEQYV. In DNA, the CDR3 is TGCGCCAGCAGTGAGGCTAGCGGGGGATTTGGGGAGCAGTACGTC.